This T cell receptor beta chain was recovered during a study of cytomegalovirus exposure and HLA in healthy donors. Germline assignment: CDR1 SGHRS and CDR2 YFSETQ. The CDR3 runs to 15 residues. V was clipped by 1 base and J by 3 bases; unmatched bases: 7. PCR used 60 Vbeta primers and 13 Jbeta primers. Libraries were prepared by immunoSEQ multiplex PCR; TCRdb keeps only in-frame clonotypes and omits some of them. There are roughly 140,000 clones in the sample; 73% occur only once, and roughly 14% lies in the top ten. V is TRBV5-1 and J is TRBJ2-7, with 7 bases that match TRBD1. This TCR was sampled from a human donor in good health. Sequencing was performed on PBMCs. The CDR3 bases are TGCGCCAGCAGCTTGACGGACAGGCCGGGCTACGAGCAGTACTTC. This translates into CASSLTDRPGYEQYF.